The entry below describes one TCR beta chain. Antigen specificity is unknown. The sample belongs to a study of cytomegalovirus exposure and HLA in healthy donors. Study-wide points: Later analysis showed most CMV-associated TCR beta chains appearing HLA-restricted. In vitro checks showed that a few CMV-associated chains really do target CMV antigens. Presence/absence analysis assumed near-uniform sequencing depth across donors. Highly shared variants forming one cluster were likely a sequencing artifact.

The PCR ran on 60 Vbeta and 13 Jbeta primers. TCRdb keeps only in-frame clones here, not all; method: immunoSEQ multiplex PCR. The sample consists of some 180,000 clones, about 79% of them appearing once. V trimming: 9 bases; J trimming: 1 base; junction bases outside the gene matches: 3. This CDR3 has 13 amino acids. CDR1 and CDR2 from the germline V gene are LNHDA and SQIVND (reference sequence). Material: PBMCs. This receptor was identified in a young man in good health and CMV-seronegative. V and J are TRBV19 and TRBJ1-1; 9 positions agree with TRBD1. CDR3 coding DNA: TGTGCCAGCAACAGGGGGCGGAACACTGAAGCTTTCTTT. Amino acids: CASNRGRNTEAFF.